This entry lists 8 T cell receptor beta chains sequenced from one sample in a study of T cell responses to AZD1222 COVID-19 vaccine. Method: immunoSEQ multiplex PCR; TCRdb's copy keeps in-frame clones and lacks some. The sample holds 150,000 to 160,000 clones, more than 85% seen once. Sequenced material: peripheral blood, taken 28 days after the second AZD1222 dose. All receptors derive from an adult who received the AZD1222 COVID-19 vaccine.

The chain uses TRBV19 and TRBJ1-1; TRBD1 matches 9 bases. Losses at the gene ends were 4 bases for V and 4 bases for J; bases not matched to a gene: 7. The CDR3 is made up of 15 amino acids. Germline CDR1 reads LNHDA; CDR2 reads SQIVND (reference sequence). The chain's CDR3 is CASSTLGTGFTEAFF. In DNA form, the CDR3 reads TGTGCCAGTAGTACGCTTGGGACAGGGTTCACTGAAGCTTTCTTT.

This clone has more than one count but fewer than ten. The chain couples TRBV27 to TRBJ2-7; possibly TRBD2 for D (6 bases). The V gene lost 8 bases and the J gene lost 3 bases, with 14 bases spanning the gap. Germline V gene sequence: CDR1 MNHEY, CDR2 SMNVEV (reference sequence). This CDR3 comprises 13 residues. The CDR3 sequence: CASGERVDYEQYF. CDR3 nucleotide sequence: TGTGCCAGCGGAGAGCGGGTGGACTACGAGCAGTACTTC.

This chain uses TRBV2 with TRBJ2-7; 8 nucleotides line up with TRBD1. Germline V gene data show CDR1 as SNHLY and CDR2 as FYNNEI. The CDR3 loop spans 13 amino acids. Germline trimming cut 5 bases from V and 3 bases from J; bases unmatched to any gene: 3. The CDR3 is CASSRTGIYEQYF. DNA of the CDR3: TGTGCCAGCAGTAGGACAGGGATCTACGAGCAGTACTTC.

The genes are TRBV24-1 and TRBJ2-5, with 8 bases identical to TRBD1. The CDR3 extends over 12 amino acids. CDR1 KGHDR and CDR2 SFDVKD come from the germline V gene. Trimming cost V 9 bases and J 1 base; bases outside gene matches: 0. Here the CDR3 DNA reads TGTGCCACCGGACAGGGCCAAGAGACCCAGTACTTC. It translates to CATGQGQETQYF.

The J gene is TRBJ2-3, the V gene TRBV7-6; D not certain. V was cut by 1 base and J by 4 bases, with 12 bases left in between. Germline values: CDR1 SGHVS, CDR2 FNYEAQ. The CDR3 totals 15 residues. In DNA, the CDR3 is TGTGCCAGCAGCTTAGTCGCCAAGGGCCCAGATACGCAGTATTTT. Translated: CASSLVAKGPDTQYF.

J is TRBJ1-2 and V is TRBV5-4, with TRBD1 as a possible D gene (5 bases). V was clipped by 0 bases and J by 0 bases, with 9 bases between them. Germline CDR1 and CDR2: SGHNT and YYREEE (reference sequence). CDR3 length: 15 amino acids. In nucleotides, the CDR3 is TGTGCCAGCAGCTTGGGCGGGGCGGCTAACTATGGCTACACCTTC. This encodes CASSLGGAANYGYTF.

The V call is TRBV28, the J call TRBJ1-4; D ambiguous. V gave up 6 bases and J gave up 0 bases, with 8 bases separating them. CDR1 is MDHEN and CDR2 is SYDVKM in the germline V gene. The CDR3 length is 14 residues. The CDR3: CASSPIATNEKLFF. DNA for the CDR3: TGTGCCAGCAGCCCCATTGCAACTAATGAAAAACTGTTTTTT.

This clone was seen a few times. The CDR3 coding sequence is TGTGCCAGCAGAGGGCAGGGGGTCGGCTACACCTTC. Translating it yields CASRGQGVGYTF. V usage is TRBV5-8 and J usage is TRBJ1-2; TRBD1 aligns across 7 bases. Trimming took 5 bases from V and 8 from J; bases not matched to a gene: 6. CDR3 size: 12 residues. Germline loops: CDR1 SGHTS, CDR2 YDEGEE.